What follows is one T cell receptor beta chain and its context. This clonotype was counted between two and nine times. Its specific antigen is unknown. No base qualities exist here, and no much larger clone lies one base off it. Library construction relied on UMI-ligation and nested PCR. To cover both TRBC1 and TRBC2, the beta constant-region primer consisted of an equimolar mix of two oligonucleotides. A single-stranded oligonucleotide carrying the SP2 primer and a 12-nucleotide UMI was ligated to the 3' end of the cDNA by T4 RNA ligase 1. Four rounds of PCR, combining the SP2 primer with nested alpha and beta constant-region primers, were used to amplify the ligated cDNA. Incubation of the ligation reaction was carried out at 16 degrees C for 20-24 hours. PCR2 was typically performed as a SYBR Green qPCR and was stopped at a predetermined threshold so that over-amplification was prevented. All purifications after the first were performed with Agencourt AMPure XP magnetic beads. Library quantification was done by Qubit, followed by a TapeStation check on which the main peak was expected at around 650 bp. Pooled libraries were sequenced on an Illumina MiSeq with v2 2x251 paired-end kits, typically giving roughly 1-2.3 million reads per sample. Each sample was pooled at about 4.2 nM, and about 5-8% PhiX was included to help cluster recognition. As for the original processing: Using tag matching that tolerated one base-pair mismatch, Decombinator assigned V and J genes to FASTQ reads that had been processed by Demultiplexor. Collapsinator used UMIs to correct both sequencing errors and frequency errors arising from PCR heterogeneity. TCRs were translated and CDR3s were extracted from the conserved cysteine to the FGXG phenylalanine by CDR3Translator, with non-productive sequences being flagged. Gini, Shannon entropy and inverse Simpson indices were computed after subsampling the repertoires to the same number of UMI-defined TCRs. Within the linear range, a power law was fitted to clonotype abundance distributions using maximum likelihood. Similar UMI counts, unique TCR numbers and clonal distributions were obtained with the pipeline and with MIGEC on one naive CD8 sample. In one analysis, naive TCRs that were also found in any memory subset of the same donor were excluded from the naive repertoire. A set of several thousand CMV-associated CDR3 sequences, compiled from VDJdb and a published dataset, was used to search the repertoires. The raw public data were reprocessed by TCRdb itself: fastp quality trimming at Q25, MiXCR clonotype calling, in-frame beta chains only. Entries are consolidated by CDR3 protein sequence, retaining the most common genes and DNA. TCRdb's processing, not the study's, gives the V and J calls here. Present in this sample are about 150,000 distinct CDR3 sequences, approximately 15% of which were seen just once. Approximately 0.15% of the sample rests with the top ten.

The source of the sample is a study of naive and memory T cell subsets (TCRdb year 2017). A note on the overall study: Sorted naive and memory T cell subsets from peripheral blood were analyzed in the study using a UMI-based, open-source pipeline for TCR alpha and beta sequencing. Complete agreement was observed between the functional CMV T cell responses and the IgG serology results. RNA was DNase-treated and reverse transcribed with TCR constant-region primers, mostly using SuperScript III.

Points the paper makes about the study in general: TCR abundance followed a power law whose exponent differed between naive and memory subsets but was consistent across the three individuals. A few larger clonotypes were present in naive repertoires, particularly the CD8 repertoires, and these clonotypes were possibly memory cells re-expressing CD45RA. The repertoire findings for the naive and memory subsets could not be validated against a ground truth, as none was available. RNA-based TCR counts may be affected by expression changes linked to T cell activation and differentiation. Once error correction was done, more than 90% of naive TCR sequences showed up just once, which made the naive abundance distributions much steeper than those of the memory subsets. In both CD4 and CD8 cells, going from naive through CM, EM and EMRA, the Gini index went up while Shannon and inverse Simpson diversity went down. Each clonotype was defined as a single alpha or beta chain sequence rather than as a paired alpha/beta receptor.

From the second PCR step on, the TCR alpha and beta chain libraries were amplified in separate reactions. Donor CMV status was determined by IFNgamma production from CD4+ T cells after overnight stimulation of fresh PBMCs with CMV viral lysate. CD4 T cells were positively selected with Miltenyi beads, followed by positive selection of CD8 T cells from the CD4-negative fraction. Cells stained for CD3, CD4, CD8, CD45RA, CD27 and a live/dead dye were sorted on a BD Aria II into four subsets by CD45RA and CD27. A few healthy volunteers provided blood, and each donor's sample was split into CD4 and CD8 T cells and then further divided into four differentiation subsets. Roughly 120 ml of peripheral blood was taken from each donor, and PBMC were separated by density-gradient centrifugation on Ficoll-Paque PLUS. After sorting, cells were lysed in RLT buffer, RNA was extracted using a Qiagen RNeasy kit, and the extracted RNA was stored at -80 degrees C.

V loses 6 bases at its end and J loses 2 bases; junction bases beyond the gene matches: 6. The germline V gene provides CDR1 ENHRY and CDR2 SYGVKD. The CDR3, from cysteine to phenylalanine, totals 15 residues. Only the CDR3 portion is preserved as DNA: 45 bases, with reading frame beginning at the first base. This clonotype was obtained from a human donor in good health. This receptor chain uses TRBV10-3 and TRBJ2-3; 9 middle bases align to TRBD1. Sequencing was performed on naive CD4+ T cells from blood. What this sample's cell subset or site label stands for: naive T cells, CD45RA high CD27+. The DNA sequence is as follows: TGTGCCATCAGCCCGACAGGGGGAGACACAGATACGCAGTATTTT. It specifies CAISPTGGDTDTQYF.